A single sample is the source of the 28 T cell receptor beta chains below, sequenced in a study of blood T cell repertoires in COVID-19. Produced via immunoSEQ multiplex PCR; TCRdb's table is partial and in-frame only. This sample has about 400,000 clones, with roughly 86% found just once. Source material: PBMCs or T cells enriched from blood (not recorded which). These TCRs come from a man aged 40-50 years in a cohort exposed to, infected with or recovered from COVID-19 (not recorded which).

J is TRBJ2-3 and V is TRBV24-1; 9 positions agree with TRBD1. Germline loops: CDR1 KGHDR, CDR2 SFDVKD. This CDR3 has 15 amino acids. With 5 bases clipped from V and 4 bases from J, the junction kept 6 bases outside the gene matches. CDR3 protein: CATSGWGQGADTQYF. In nucleotides, the CDR3 is TGTGCCACCAGTGGATGGGGACAGGGAGCAGATACGCAGTATTTT.

The J gene is TRBJ2-1, the V gene TRBV4-2; 11 nucleotides align to TRBD1. The CDR3 has 14 residues. The ends lost 3 bases at V and 9 bases at J; junction bases unmatched: 4. CDR1 LGHNA and CDR2 YNFKEQ come from the germline V gene. The CDR3 loop is CASSQRTGGGEQFF. As DNA, the CDR3 is TGTGCCAGCAGCCAGAGGACAGGGGGCGGTGAGCAGTTCTTC.

The chain has TRBV28 and TRBJ1-5; unclear D gene. Trimming cost V 5 bases and J 0 bases, with 17 bases left between them. Germline lookup yields CDR1 MDHEN and CDR2 SYDVKM. The CDR3 runs to 17 residues. The CDR3 region has the DNA TGTGCCAGCAGTCCTGTACAGCCCAGCCATAGCAATCAGCCCCAGCATTTT. It yields the protein CASSPVQPSHSNQPQHF.

This rearrangement joins TRBV11-2 to TRBJ2-5; 8 bases are shared with TRBD2. CDR1 is SGHAT, CDR2 FQNNGV, per germline. The CDR3 loop spans 14 amino acids. The trim removed 5 bases at V and 5 bases at J, leaving 7 bases unmatched. CDR3 in DNA: TGTGCCAGCAGCCGGTACGGCGGGAGGGAGACCCAGTACTTC. The encoded protein is CASSRYGGRETQYF.

V is TRBV29-1 and J is TRBJ1-1, with a possible D match to TRBD1 (5 bases). This CDR3 is 12 amino acids long. In germline, CDR1 is SQVTM, CDR2 ANQGSEA. V was shortened by 4 bases and J by 1 base, with 7 bases between the two germline ends. CDR3: CSVVRANTEAFF. CDR3 nucleotide sequence: TGCAGCGTTGTCAGGGCGAACACTGAAGCTTTCTTT.

This rearrangement joins TRBV18 to TRBJ2-2; D perhaps matches TRBD2 (6 bases). V was cut by 3 bases and J by 0 bases, with 23 bases left in between. This CDR3 region has 20 residues. Per germline, CDR1 KGHSH and CDR2 LQKENI. The CDR3 spells CASSPLLRGLTGTNTGELFF. The DNA of the CDR3 is TGTGCCAGCTCACCTTTACTTAGAGGACTAACTGGGACGAACACCGGGGAGCTGTTTTTT. Full variable domain (missing parts from reference TRBV18 and TRBJ2-2): NAGVMQNPRHLVRRRGQEARLRCSPMKGHSHVYWYRQLPEEGLKFMVYLQKENIIDESGMPKERFSAEFPKEGPSILRIQQVVRGDSAAYFCASSPLLRGLTGTNTGELFFGEGSRLTVL.

This chain links TRBV15 with TRBJ1-5; D is unresolved. The germline V gene has CDR1 LNHNV and CDR2 YYDKDF (reference sequence). CDR3 length equals 13 residues. V dropped 0 bases and J dropped 4 bases, with 4 bases sitting between them. The CDR3 spells CATSRERNQPQHF. CDR3 DNA: TGTGCCACCAGCAGAGAGCGGAATCAGCCCCAGCATTTT.

The gene calls are TRBV7-2 and TRBJ1-4; weak D call: TRBD1 (5 bases). The CDR3 totals 14 residues. Between the trimmed V and J ends, which lost 3 bases and 6 bases, there was a span of 11 bases. Germline V gives CDR1 SGHTA, CDR2 FQGNSA. CDR3 bases: TGTGCCAGCAGCTTGGTTAACAGGCATGAAAAACTGTTTTTT. Translating gives CASSLVNRHEKLFF.

The V call is TRBV18, the J call TRBJ1-5, with no clear D. Germline CDR1 KGHSH, CDR2 LQKENI. V gave up 3 bases and J gave up 1 base, with 4 bases separating them. This CDR3 is 13 amino acids long. The CDR3 protein is CASSPQSNQPQHF. The CDR3 DNA is TGTGCCAGCTCACCTCAAAGCAATCAGCCCCAGCATTTT.

The chain employs TRBV5-1 and TRBJ1-1; D uncertain. This CDR3 comprises 14 residues. The V end was cut by 1 base, the J end by 3 bases, with 10 bases between. In germline, CDR1 is SGHRS, CDR2 YFSETQ. CDR3: CASSLPDTYTEAFF. DNA of the CDR3: TGCGCCAGCAGCTTGCCTGACACCTACACTGAAGCTTTCTTT.

The chain employs TRBV15 and TRBJ2-2; 8 bases align to TRBD2. V dropped 1 base and J dropped 6; count of bases not matched to a gene: 4. The CDR3 runs 15 residues. Germline lookup yields CDR1 LNHNV and CDR2 YYDKDF (reference sequence). The CDR3 reads CATSRAGGPSGELFF. DNA of the CDR3: TGTGCCACCAGCAGAGCGGGAGGGCCTTCCGGGGAGCTGTTTTTT.

This clone has just one count. The chain is built from TRBV9 and TRBJ2-3, with TRBD2 matching 11 bases. With 3 bases clipped from V and 1 base from J, the junction kept 1 base outside the gene matches. In germline, CDR1 is SGDLS, CDR2 YYNGEE. The CDR3 is 15 residues long. The CDR3 protein is CASSETSGGTDTQYF. CDR3 nucleotide sequence: TGTGCCAGCAGCGAGACTAGCGGGGGCACAGATACGCAGTATTTT.

V is TRBV28 and J is TRBJ1-2, with TRBD1 matching 7 bases. Trimming cost V 7 bases and J 4 bases; bases outside gene matches: 9. Germline CDR1 is MDHEN and CDR2 is SYDVKM. The CDR3 consists of 14 residues. CDR3: CASTPTGPIYGYTF. In nucleotides, the CDR3 is TGTGCCAGCACCCCGACAGGGCCGATCTATGGCTACACCTTC.

The chain links TRBV27 to TRBJ1-1; D unresolved. Germline values: CDR1 MNHEY, CDR2 SMNVEV (reference sequence). The CDR3 totals 17 residues. V lost 1 base to trimming and J lost 4 bases, with 19 bases between them. This chain's CDR3 is CASSLYRGNSRSTEAFF. The CDR3, as DNA: TGTGCCAGCAGTTTATATCGGGGAAACTCGAGGAGCACTGAAGCTTTCTTT.

The chain uses TRBV29-1 and TRBJ2-7; D is possibly TRBD2 (6 bases). The V end lost 0 bases, the J end lost 9 bases, and 18 bases lay between the germline ends. This CDR3 spans 14 amino acids. The germline CDR1 and CDR2 sequences are SQVTM and ANQGSEA. CDR3 amino acids: CSVEDGGNRGWQYF. CDR3 DNA sequence: TGCAGCGTTGAAGATGGAGGGAATCGGGGTTGGCAGTACTTC.

The gene calls are TRBV10-2 and TRBJ1-1; no reliable D call. Germline V gene lookup returns CDR1 WSHSY and CDR2 SAAADI. The CDR3 loop spans 15 amino acids. Trimming removed 2 bases at V and 1 base at J, with 11 bases between. CDR3 sequence: CASSETVLTNTEAFF. The CDR3 coding sequence is TGCGCCAGCAGTGAGACGGTGTTAACGAACACTGAAGCTTTCTTT.

The V and J genes are TRBV29-1 and TRBJ1-1, with D tentatively TRBD1 (6 bases). CDR3 length equals 14 residues. Germline V gene sequence: CDR1 SQVTM, CDR2 ANQGSEA. The V end lost 4 bases, the J end lost 5 bases, and 17 bases lay between the germline ends. CDR3: CSVAYREFGTEAFF. The CDR3 bases are TGCAGCGTTGCTTACAGGGAATTCGGGACTGAAGCTTTCTTT. Drawing the rest from reference TRBV29-1 and TRBJ1-1, the complete variable domain is SAVISQKPSRDICQRGTSLTIQCQVDSQVTMMFWYRQQPGQSLTLIATANQGSEATYESGFVIDKFPISRPNLTFSTLTVSNMSPEDSSIYLCSVAYREFGTEAFFGQGTRLTVV.

The genes are TRBV6-5 and TRBJ2-2; TRBD2 matches at 9 bases. The CDR3 length is 15 residues. Germline V CDR1 and CDR2: MNHEY, SVGAGI. V lost 7 bases to trimming and J lost 5 bases; unmatched junction nucleotides: 8. The CDR3 sequence: CASTKREAGTGELFF. In DNA form, the CDR3 reads TGTGCCAGCACAAAGCGGGAGGCGGGGACCGGGGAGCTGTTTTTT.

The CDR3 is CASSPRDGAPEQYF. CDR3 nucleotide sequence: TGTGCCAGCAGCCCGAGAGATGGGGCGCCCGAGCAGTACTTC. The chain combines TRBV11-3 with TRBJ2-7; tentative D call: TRBD1 (5 bases). V was pared by 5 bases and J by 6 bases, with 17 bases between. The CDR3 totals 14 residues. Germline CDR1 and CDR2: SGHNT and YENEEA.

The chain carries TRBV27 and TRBJ2-7, with 10 bases that match TRBD1. From germline, CDR1 is MNHEY and CDR2 SMNVEV (reference sequence). The V segment lost 2 bases and the J segment 6 bases; nucleotides outside the gene matches: 4. The CDR3 spans 14 residues. The CDR3, as DNA: TGTGCCAGCAGTTTAGACAGGGGGCTGAGCGAGCAGTACTTC. Translating gives CASSLDRGLSEQYF.

V is TRBV15 and J is TRBJ2-6, with unresolved D. CDR3 length: 16 residues. V lost 0 bases and J lost 2, with 8 bases in between. Per the germline V gene, CDR1 is LNHNV and CDR2 is YYDKDF (reference sequence). Written as DNA, the CDR3 is TGTGCCACCAGCAGAGATTGGGCCCCTGGGGCCAACGTCCTGACTTTC. Protein: CATSRDWAPGANVLTF. Using reference TRBV15 and TRBJ2-6 for the parts outside the CDR3, the full variable domain is DAMVIQNPRYQVTQFGKPVTLSCSQTLNHNVMYWYQQKSSQAPKLLFHYYDKDFNNEADTPDNFQSRRPNTSFCFLDIRSPGLGDTAMYLCATSRDWAPGANVLTFGAGSRLTVL.

This rearrangement joins TRBV19 to TRBJ1-1; D remains ambiguous. Between the trimmed V and J ends, which lost 0 bases and 0 bases, there was a span of 11 bases. This CDR3 contains 16 residues. CDR1 and CDR2 from the germline V gene are LNHDA and SQIVND (reference sequence). The CDR3 DNA sequence: TGTGCCAGTAGTATAGATGGGCCGGTCATGAACACTGAAGCTTTCTTT. Protein sequence: CASSIDGPVMNTEAFF.

This chain links TRBV5-4 with TRBJ2-5; the match to TRBD2 covers 14 bases. This CDR3 has 18 residues. V lost 0 bases, J lost 3 bases, and 7 bases stayed unmatched. Germline lookup yields CDR1 SGHNT and CDR2 YYREEE (reference sequence). The CDR3 here is CASSLGLAGGRGEETQYF. The CDR3 DNA follows: TGTGCCAGCAGCTTGGGACTAGCGGGAGGGAGGGGGGAAGAGACCCAGTACTTC.

V and J are TRBV28 and TRBJ2-5; D may be TRBD1 (5 bases). The CDR3 has 12 amino acids. The V gene lost 6 bases and the J gene lost 1 base, with 6 bases spanning the gap. Germline CDR1 MDHEN, CDR2 SYDVKM. The CDR3 region is CASRTAQETQYF. The CDR3 coding sequence is TGTGCCAGCAGGACAGCCCAAGAGACCCAGTACTTC.

The rearrangement links TRBV6-5 to TRBJ1-2; 7 bases fit TRBD1. The germline CDR1 and CDR2 sequences are MNHEY and SVGAGI. The V gene end was trimmed by 7 bases and the J gene end by 3 bases; junction bases not matched to a gene: 5. There are 13 residues in the CDR3. CDR3 protein: CASIRGQDYGYTF. CDR3 in DNA: TGTGCCAGCATCAGAGGACAGGACTATGGCTACACCTTC.

J is TRBJ2-5 and V is TRBV28; 8 bases fit TRBD1. Germline CDR1 reads MDHEN; CDR2 reads SYDVKM. Trimming cost V 6 bases and J 4 bases; bases outside gene matches: 7. CDR3 length: 14 amino acids. The CDR3 reads CASSSRGLGETQYF. CDR3 DNA sequence: TGTGCCAGCAGCTCCAGGGGGCTGGGAGAGACCCAGTACTTC.

The chain links TRBV2 to TRBJ1-1; 8 nucleotides line up with TRBD1. The CDR3 runs 15 residues. From germline, CDR1 is SNHLY and CDR2 FYNNEI. V was pared by 6 bases and J by 1 base, with 7 bases of the junction left unmatched. The CDR3 protein is CASRGQGGWNTEAFF. The DNA of the CDR3 is TGTGCCAGCAGAGGACAGGGAGGCTGGAACACTGAAGCTTTCTTT. Together with reference TRBV2 and TRBJ1-1, the CDR3 gives the full variable domain: EPEVTQTPSHQVTQMGQEVILRCVPISNHLYFYWYRQILGQKVEFLVSFYNNEISEKSEIFDDQFSVERPDGSNFTLKIRSTKLEDSAMYFCASRGQGGWNTEAFFGQGTRLTVV.

The gene calls are TRBV19 and TRBJ2-2, with 10 positions matching TRBD2. CDR3 length: 16 residues. V lost 2 bases and J lost 8; bases outside the gene matches: 8. Per germline, CDR1 LNHDA and CDR2 SQIVND (reference sequence). In DNA, the CDR3 is TGTGCCAGTAGTATAAGGCTAGCGGGAGCGGGAGGGGAGCTGTTTTTT. This translates into CASSIRLAGAGGELFF.